This T cell receptor (beta chain) was recorded in a study of T cell responses to AZD1222 COVID-19 vaccine. Trimming at V came to 5 bases and at J to 4 bases, leaving 7 bases not matched to a gene. CDR3 length: 14 residues. Germline-derived CDR1 and CDR2 are SGHTA and FQGTGA. TCRdb keeps only in-frame clones here, not all; method: immunoSEQ multiplex PCR. The data show 180,000 or so clones, 85% to 90% seen once. Study-level results: Unmutated variant regions are reportedly targeted by nearly half of spike-specific TCRs. Baseline seropositives among AZD1222 recipients totaled only six or seven. Donors, mostly white British, included more females; clonal diversity was possibly underestimated.

Comment on this clone: Its antigen is unidentified.

The receptor was derived from an adult who received the AZD1222 COVID-19 vaccine. The chain recombines TRBV7-3 with TRBJ2-7; 8 nucleotides agree with TRBD2. Specimen: peripheral blood, collected 28 days after the second AZD1222 dose. CDR3 bases: TGTGCCAGCAGCGCGCTAGCGGGTCCTTACGAGCAGTACTTC. It specifies CASSALAGPYEQYF. The variable domain in full, completed from reference TRBV7-3 and TRBJ2-7, reads GAGVSQTPSNKVTEKGKYVELRCDPISGHTALYWYRQSLGQGPEFLIYFQGTGAADDSGLPNDRFFAVRPEGSVSTLKIQRTERGDSAVYLCASSALAGPYEQYFGPGTRLTVT.